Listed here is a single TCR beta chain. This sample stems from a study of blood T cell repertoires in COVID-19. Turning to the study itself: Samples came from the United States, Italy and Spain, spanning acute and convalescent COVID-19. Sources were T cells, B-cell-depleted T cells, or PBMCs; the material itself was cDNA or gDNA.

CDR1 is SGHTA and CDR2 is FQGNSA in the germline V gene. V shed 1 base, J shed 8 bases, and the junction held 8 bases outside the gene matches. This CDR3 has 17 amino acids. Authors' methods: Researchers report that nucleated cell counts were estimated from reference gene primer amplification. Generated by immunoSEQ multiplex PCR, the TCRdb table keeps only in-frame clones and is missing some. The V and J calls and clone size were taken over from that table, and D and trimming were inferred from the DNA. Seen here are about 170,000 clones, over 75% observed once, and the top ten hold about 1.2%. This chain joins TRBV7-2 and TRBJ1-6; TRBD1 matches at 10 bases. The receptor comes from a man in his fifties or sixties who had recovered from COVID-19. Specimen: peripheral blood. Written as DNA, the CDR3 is TGTGCCAGCAGCTTAGAGGCCCCCGGGACAGGGGATTCACCCCTCCACTTT. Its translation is CASSLEAPGTGDSPLHF.